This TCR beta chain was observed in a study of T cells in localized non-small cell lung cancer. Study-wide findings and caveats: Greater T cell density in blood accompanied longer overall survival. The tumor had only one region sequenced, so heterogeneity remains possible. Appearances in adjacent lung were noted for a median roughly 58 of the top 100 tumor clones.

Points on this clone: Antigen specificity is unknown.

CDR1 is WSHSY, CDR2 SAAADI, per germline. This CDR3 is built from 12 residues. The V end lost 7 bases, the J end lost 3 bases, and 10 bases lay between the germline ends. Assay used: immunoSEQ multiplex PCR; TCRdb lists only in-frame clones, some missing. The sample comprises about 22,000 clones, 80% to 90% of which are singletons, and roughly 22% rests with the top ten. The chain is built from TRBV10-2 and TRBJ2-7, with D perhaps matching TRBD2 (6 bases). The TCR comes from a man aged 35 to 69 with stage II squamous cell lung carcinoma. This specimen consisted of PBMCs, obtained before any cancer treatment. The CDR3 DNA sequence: TGCGCCAGCAAGGACGGGGGCTACGAGCAGTACTTC. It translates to CASKDGGYEQYF.